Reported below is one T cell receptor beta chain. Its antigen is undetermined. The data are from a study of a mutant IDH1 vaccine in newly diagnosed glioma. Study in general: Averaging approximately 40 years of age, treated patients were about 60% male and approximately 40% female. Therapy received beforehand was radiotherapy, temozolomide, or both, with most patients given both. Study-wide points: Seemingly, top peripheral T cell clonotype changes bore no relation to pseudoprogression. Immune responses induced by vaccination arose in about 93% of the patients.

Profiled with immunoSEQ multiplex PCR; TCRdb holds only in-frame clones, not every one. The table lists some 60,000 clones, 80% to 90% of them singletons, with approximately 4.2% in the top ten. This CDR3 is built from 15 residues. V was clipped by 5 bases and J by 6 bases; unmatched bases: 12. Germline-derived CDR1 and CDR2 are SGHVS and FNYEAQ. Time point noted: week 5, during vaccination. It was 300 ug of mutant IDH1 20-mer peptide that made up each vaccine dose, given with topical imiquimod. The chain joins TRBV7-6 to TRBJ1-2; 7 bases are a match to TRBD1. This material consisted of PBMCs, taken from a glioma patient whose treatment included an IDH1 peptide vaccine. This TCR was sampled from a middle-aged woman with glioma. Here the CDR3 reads CASSKTPDRADGYTF. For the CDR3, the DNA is TGTGCCAGCAGCAAGACACCCGACAGGGCGGATGGCTACACCTTC.